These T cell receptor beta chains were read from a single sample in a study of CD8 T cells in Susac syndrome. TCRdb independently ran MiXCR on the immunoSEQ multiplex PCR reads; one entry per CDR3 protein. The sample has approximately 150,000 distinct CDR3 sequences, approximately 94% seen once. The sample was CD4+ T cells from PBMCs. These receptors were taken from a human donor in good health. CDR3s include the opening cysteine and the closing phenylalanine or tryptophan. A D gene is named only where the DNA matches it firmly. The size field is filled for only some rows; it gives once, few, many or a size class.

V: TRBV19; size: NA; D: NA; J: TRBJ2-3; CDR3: CASSIVGITDTQYF; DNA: TGTGCCAGTAGTATAGTGGGGATCACAGATACGCAGTATTTT
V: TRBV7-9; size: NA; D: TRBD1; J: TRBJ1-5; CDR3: CASSLGQGTYSNQPQHF; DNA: TGTGCCAGCAGCTTGGGACAGGGGACTTATAGCAATCAGCCCCAGCATTTT
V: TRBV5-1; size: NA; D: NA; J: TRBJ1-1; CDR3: CASSRDGGGTEAFF; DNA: TGCGCCAGCAGCAGGGACGGCGGCGGGACTGAAGCTTTCTTT
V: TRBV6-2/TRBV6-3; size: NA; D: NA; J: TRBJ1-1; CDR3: CASSQGTLEAFF; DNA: TGTGCCAGCAGCCAGGGGACCCTTGAAGCTTTCTTT
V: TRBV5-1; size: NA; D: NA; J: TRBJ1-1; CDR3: CASSLGQKDTEAFF; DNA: TGCGCCAGCAGCTTGGGGCAAAAGGACACTGAAGCTTTCTTT
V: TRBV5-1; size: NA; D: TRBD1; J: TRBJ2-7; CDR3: CASSYQPGQASRSYEQYF; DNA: TGCGCCAGCAGCTATCAACCGGGACAGGCTTCCCGTTCCTACGAGCAGTACTTC
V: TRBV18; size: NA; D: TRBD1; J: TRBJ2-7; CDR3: CASSLGQDSYEQYF; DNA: TGTGCCAGCTCACTTGGACAGGACTCCTACGAGCAGTACTTC
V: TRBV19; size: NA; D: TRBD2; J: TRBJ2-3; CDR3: CASSIRPSAGGSLVQYF; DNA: TGTGCCAGTAGTATTCGGCCCTCCGCGGGAGGGTCTCTGGTGCAGTATTTT
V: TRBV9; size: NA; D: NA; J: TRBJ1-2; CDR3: CASVPGPASYGYTF; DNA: TGTGCCAGCGTCCCGGGCCCCGCCTCGTATGGCTACACCTTC
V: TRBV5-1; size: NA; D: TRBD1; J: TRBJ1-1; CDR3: CASSSGQIPFGTEAFF; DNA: TGCGCCAGCAGCTCGGGACAGATCCCCTTTGGCACTGAAGCTTTCTTT
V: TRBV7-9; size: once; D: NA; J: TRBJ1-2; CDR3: CASSRRRGLNYGYTF; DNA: TGTGCCAGCAGCCGAAGGAGGGGCTTGAACTATGGCTACACCTTC
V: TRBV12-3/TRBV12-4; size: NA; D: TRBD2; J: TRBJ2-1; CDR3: CASRRLAGGSDNEQFF; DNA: TGTGCCAGCAGACGACTAGCGGGAGGGAGTGACAATGAGCAGTTCTTC
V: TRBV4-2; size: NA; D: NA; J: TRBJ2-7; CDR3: CASSQGTGTYEQYF; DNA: TGTGCCAGCAGCCAAGGAACAGGTACCTACGAGCAGTACTTC
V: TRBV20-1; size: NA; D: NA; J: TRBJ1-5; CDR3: CSASEGTGQPQHF; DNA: TGCAGTGCTAGCGAGGGAACGGGTCAGCCCCAGCATTTT
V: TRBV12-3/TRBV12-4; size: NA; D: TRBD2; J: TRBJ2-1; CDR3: CASSSGTSGSPGFF; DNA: TGTGCCAGCAGTTCCGGGACTAGCGGGAGCCCAGGGTTCTTC
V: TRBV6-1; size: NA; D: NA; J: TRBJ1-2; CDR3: CASSDDRRASQVGYTF; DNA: TGTGCCAGCAGTGATGATCGCCGGGCCTCCCAGGTGGGCTACACCTTC
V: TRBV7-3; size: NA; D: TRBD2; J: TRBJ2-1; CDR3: CASSQNSGSPNEQFF; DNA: TGTGCCAGCAGCCAAAATAGCGGGAGTCCCAATGAGCAGTTCTTC
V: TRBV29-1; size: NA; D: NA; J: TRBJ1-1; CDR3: CSVARERTEAFF; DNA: TGCAGCGTTGCAAGGGAACGGACTGAAGCTTTCTTT
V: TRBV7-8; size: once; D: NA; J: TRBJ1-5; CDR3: CASSWGGEASNQPQHF; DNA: TGTGCCAGCAGCTGGGGGGGGGAGGCGAGCAATCAGCCCCAGCATTTT
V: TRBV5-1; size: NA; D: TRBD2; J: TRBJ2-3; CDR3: CASSFGLARSSTSTDTQYF; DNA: TGCGCCAGCAGCTTTGGACTAGCTAGATCCTCTACTAGCACAGATACGCAGTATTTT
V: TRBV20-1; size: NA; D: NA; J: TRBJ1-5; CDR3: CSARDLQTETGSWPQHF; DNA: TGCAGTGCTAGAGACCTACAAACGGAGACGGGGTCTTGGCCCCAGCATTTT
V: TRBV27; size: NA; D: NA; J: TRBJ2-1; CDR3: CASSLDRRGVSQYEQFF; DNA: TGTGCCAGCAGTTTAGATCGCAGAGGGGTTAGTCAGTATGAGCAGTTCTTC
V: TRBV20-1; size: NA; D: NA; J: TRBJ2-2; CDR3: CSASGDLGGANTGELFF; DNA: TGCAGTGCTAGTGGGGACCTTGGGGGTGCGAACACCGGGGAGCTGTTTTTT
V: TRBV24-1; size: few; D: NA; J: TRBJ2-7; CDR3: CATSDTPKGEQYF; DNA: TGTGCCACCAGTGATACTCCAAAAGGCGAGCAGTACTTC
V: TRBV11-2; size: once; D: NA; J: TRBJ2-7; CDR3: CASSTRVQTYEQYF; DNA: TGTGCCAGCAGCACCAGGGTTCAAACCTACGAGCAGTACTTC
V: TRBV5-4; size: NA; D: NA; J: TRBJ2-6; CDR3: CASSWSSPGANVLTF; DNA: TGTGCCAGCAGCTGGAGTAGCCCTGGGGCCAACGTCCTGACTTTC
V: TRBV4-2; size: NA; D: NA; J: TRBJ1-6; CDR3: CASSHDRDRSYSPLHF; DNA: TGTGCCAGCAGCCACGACCGGGACCGGTCTTATTCACCCCTCCACTTT
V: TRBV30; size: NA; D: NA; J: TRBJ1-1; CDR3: CAWSIPTGLATEAFF; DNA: TGTGCCTGGAGTATCCCGACAGGTCTGGCCACTGAAGCTTTCTTT
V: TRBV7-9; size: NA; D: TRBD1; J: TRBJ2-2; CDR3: CASSSDRENTGELFF; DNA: TGTGCCAGCAGTTCGGACAGGGAGAACACCGGGGAGCTGTTTTTT
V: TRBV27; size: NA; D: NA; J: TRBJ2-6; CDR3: CASSKVSGANVLTF; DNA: TGTGCCAGCAGCAAGGTCTCTGGGGCCAACGTCCTGACTTTC
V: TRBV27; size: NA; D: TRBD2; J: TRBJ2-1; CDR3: CASGGLAAYNEQFF; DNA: TGTGCCAGCGGAGGACTAGCGGCCTACAATGAGCAGTTCTTC
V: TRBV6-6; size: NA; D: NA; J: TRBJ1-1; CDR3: CASTVSTEAFF; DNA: TGTGCCAGCACCGTGTCTACTGAAGCTTTCTTT
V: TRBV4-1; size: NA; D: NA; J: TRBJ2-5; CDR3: CASSQAQPGPQETQYF; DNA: TGCGCCAGCAGCCAAGCACAACCGGGACCACAAGAGACCCAGTACTTC
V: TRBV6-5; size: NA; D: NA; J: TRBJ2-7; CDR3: CASSSASQPGSYEQYF; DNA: TGTGCCAGCAGTTCCGCCTCCCAGCCGGGCTCCTACGAGCAGTACTTC
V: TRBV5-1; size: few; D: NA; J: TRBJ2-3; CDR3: CASSLGEDTQYF; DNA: TGCGCCAGCAGCTTGGGGGAAGATACGCAGTATTTT
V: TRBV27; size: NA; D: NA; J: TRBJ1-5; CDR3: CASTQDPFSNQPQHF; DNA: TGTGCCAGCACCCAGGATCCGTTTAGCAATCAGCCCCAGCATTTT
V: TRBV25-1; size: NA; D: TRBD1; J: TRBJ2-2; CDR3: CASNRGPTGELFF; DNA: TGTGCCAGTAACAGGGGGCCCACCGGGGAGCTGTTTTTT
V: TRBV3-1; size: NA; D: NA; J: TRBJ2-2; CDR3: CASSQYTGELFF; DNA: TGTGCCAGCAGCCAGTATACCGGGGAGCTGTTTTTT
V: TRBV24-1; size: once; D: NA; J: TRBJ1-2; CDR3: CATSDPGARGYTF; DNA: TGTGCCACCAGTGATCCGGGGGCTAGGGGCTACACCTTC
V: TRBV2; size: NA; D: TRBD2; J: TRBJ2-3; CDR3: CASSLTSGMDTQYF; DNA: TGTGCCAGCAGTTTGACTAGCGGGATGGATACGCAGTATTTT
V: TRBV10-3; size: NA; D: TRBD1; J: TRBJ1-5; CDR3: CAISPGTGFGINQPQHF; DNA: TGTGCCATCAGTCCCGGGACAGGGTTCGGGATCAATCAGCCCCAGCATTTT
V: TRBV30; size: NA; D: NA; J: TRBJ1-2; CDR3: CAWGQLRKGYTF; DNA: TGTGCCTGGGGACAGCTAAGGAAGGGCTACACCTTC
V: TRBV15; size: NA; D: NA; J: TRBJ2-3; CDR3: CATSRDAISTDTQYF; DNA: TGTGCCACCAGCAGAGATGCGATCAGCACAGATACGCAGTATTTT
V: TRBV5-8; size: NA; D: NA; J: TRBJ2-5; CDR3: CASREDREETQYF; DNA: TGTGCCAGCAGAGAGGACAGAGAAGAGACCCAGTACTTC
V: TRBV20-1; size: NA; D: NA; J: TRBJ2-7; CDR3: CSASKGASVEQYF; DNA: TGCAGTGCTTCGAAAGGGGCTAGCGTCGAGCAGTACTTC
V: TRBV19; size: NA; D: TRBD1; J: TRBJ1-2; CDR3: CASQPYGQGGYGYTF; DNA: TGTGCCAGTCAACCCTATGGACAGGGAGGCTATGGCTACACCTTC
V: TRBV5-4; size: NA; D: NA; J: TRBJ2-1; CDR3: CASSLDSPYNEQFF; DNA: TGTGCCAGCAGCTTGGACAGCCCCTACAATGAGCAGTTCTTC